The sequence of this T cell receptor beta chain was determined in a study of blood T cell repertoires in COVID-19. Overall study: Sites across the United States, Italy and Spain contributed samples from acute and convalescent COVID-19. The cDNA or gDNA used as material had been derived from T cells, B-cell-depleted T cells, or PBMCs.

CDR3 length: 16 amino acids. V shed 7 bases, J shed 8 bases, and the junction held 10 bases outside the gene matches. In germline, CDR1 is SNHLY, CDR2 FYNNEI. In the authors' workflow: Estimates of nucleated cell counts were drawn from the amplification of reference gene primers. Assay used: immunoSEQ multiplex PCR; TCRdb lists only in-frame clones, some missing. The D gene and trimming were derived from the DNA, and the V and J assignments and clone size from that table. The sample lists about 290,000 clones, over 80% occurring once. The sequenced sample was peripheral blood. This clonotype originated in a woman aged 50 to 60 with active or convalescent COVID-19. The V gene is TRBV2, the J gene TRBJ2-4; TRBD2 matches 14 bases. CDR3: CASIKGTSGSGYIQYF. The CDR3 DNA reads TGTGCCAGCATCAAGGGGACTAGCGGGAGCGGATACATTCAGTACTTC.